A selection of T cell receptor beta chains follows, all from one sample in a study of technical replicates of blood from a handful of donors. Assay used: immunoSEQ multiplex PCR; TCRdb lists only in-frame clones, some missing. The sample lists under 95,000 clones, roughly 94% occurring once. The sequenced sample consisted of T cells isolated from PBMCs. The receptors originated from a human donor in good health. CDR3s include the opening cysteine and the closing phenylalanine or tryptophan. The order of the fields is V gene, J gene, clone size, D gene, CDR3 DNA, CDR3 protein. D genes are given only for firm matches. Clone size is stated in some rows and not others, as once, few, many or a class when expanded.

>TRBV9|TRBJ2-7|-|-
TGTGCCAGCAGCGAAAGTGCGGAAGCCATATACGAGCAGTACTTC
CASSESAEAIYEQYF
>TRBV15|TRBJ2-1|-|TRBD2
TGTGCCACCAGCAGCACCATAGGACTAGCGGGGTCTCCCTACAATGAGCAGTTCTTC
CATSSTIGLAGSPYNEQFF
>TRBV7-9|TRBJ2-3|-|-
TGTGCCAGCAGCTTCGGGGACTCCATCTTAGATACGCAGTATTTT
CASSFGDSILDTQYF
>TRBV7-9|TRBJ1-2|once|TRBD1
TGTGCCAGCAGCTTAGCGGACAGGACGTACGGCTACACCTTC
CASSLADRTYGYTF
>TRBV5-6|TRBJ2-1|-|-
TGTGCCAGCAGCCTACCGCCAAAACGCAAGTACGGGGTTGAGCAGTTCTTC
CASSLPPKRKYGVEQFF
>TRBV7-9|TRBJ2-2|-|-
TGTGCCAGCAGCTTAGGGGCCCCGACAGCTCGGACCGGGGAGCTGTTTTTT
CASSLGAPTARTGELFF
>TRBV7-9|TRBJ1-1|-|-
TGTGCCAGCAGCTTAGTGTTGGCAGGGGAAGCTTTCTTT
CASSLVLAGEAFF
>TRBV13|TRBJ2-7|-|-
TGTGCCAGCAGCTTTGCCCGGGCCTACGAGCAGTACTTC
CASSFARAYEQYF
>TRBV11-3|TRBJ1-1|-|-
TGTGCCAGCAGCTTCGGAGGGGCTGACACTGAAGCTTTCTTT
CASSFGGADTEAFF
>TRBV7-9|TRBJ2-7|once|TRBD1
TGTGCCAGCAGCCCCGTTTATAATCGACAGGGCGCAATTTACGAGCAGTACTTC
CASSPVYNRQGAIYEQYF
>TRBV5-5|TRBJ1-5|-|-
TGTGCCAGCAGCTTCTCCACGGGGGTCAATCAGCCCCAGCATTTT
CASSFSTGVNQPQHF
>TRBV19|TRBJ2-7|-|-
TGTGCCAGTAGTATGCGACACTCCTACGAGCAGTACTTC
CASSMRHSYEQYF
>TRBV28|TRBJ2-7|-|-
TGTGCCAGCAGTTCCCCCAGCGGTCCGACCTACGAGCAGTACTTC
CASSSPSGPTYEQYF
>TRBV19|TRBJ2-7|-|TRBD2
TGTGCCAGTAGTATGAAACTAGCGGGATTTTTTTACGAGCAGTACTTC
CASSMKLAGFFYEQYF
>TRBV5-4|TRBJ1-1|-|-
TGTGCCAGCAGCGGAGGCACTGAAGCTTTCTTT
CASSGGTEAFF
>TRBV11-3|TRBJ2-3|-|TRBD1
TGTGCCAGCGGGAACCAGGACAGGGGGAGCGGTAGCGGGGGCACAGATACGCAGTATTTT
CASGNQDRGSGSGGTDTQYF
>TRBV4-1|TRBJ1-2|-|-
TGCGCCAGCAGCCAAGGGGGAGTCGGGGGTCTTAACTATGGCTACACCTTC
CASSQGGVGGLNYGYTF
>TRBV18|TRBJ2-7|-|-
TGTGCCAGCTCACCCCCAGGGGCCCACGAGCAGTACTTC
CASSPPGAHEQYF
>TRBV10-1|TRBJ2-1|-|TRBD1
TGCGCCAGCAGTTCAGGACAGGGGGAGCAGTTCTTC
CASSSGQGEQFF
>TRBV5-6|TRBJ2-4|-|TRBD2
TGTGCCAGCAGCTCCGGGACGCCGGGGGGCATTCAGTACTTC
CASSSGTPGGIQYF
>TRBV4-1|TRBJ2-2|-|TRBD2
TGCGCCAGCAGCCATTCGACTAGCGGAGCAGGAACCGGGGAGCTGTTTTTT
CASSHSTSGAGTGELFF
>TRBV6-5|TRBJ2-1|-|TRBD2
TGTGCCAGCAGTTACAGGACTAGCGGATACAATGAGCAGTTCTTC
CASSYRTSGYNEQFF
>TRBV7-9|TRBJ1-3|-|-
TGTGCCAGCAGCCTGATTTTGGGGGCGAAAGGAAACACCATATATTTT
CASSLILGAKGNTIYF
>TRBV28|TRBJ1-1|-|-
TGTGCCATTGTCGGGTTCACTGAAGCTTTCTTT
CAIVGFTEAFF
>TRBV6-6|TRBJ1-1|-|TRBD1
TGTGCCAGCAGGGGGACAGGGGGCGCCGCTGAAGCTTTCTTT
CASRGTGGAAEAFF
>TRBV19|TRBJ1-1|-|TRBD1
TGTGCCAGTAGCCCATACCAGGGGGCCTACAACACTGAAGCTTTCTTT
CASSPYQGAYNTEAFF
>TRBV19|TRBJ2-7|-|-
TGTGCCAGTAGTATCGCGGAACAAGATGAGTACGAGCAGTACTTC
CASSIAEQDEYEQYF
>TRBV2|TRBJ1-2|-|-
TGTGCCAGCACCCCGACAAGTAACTATGGCTACACCTTC
CASTPTSNYGYTF
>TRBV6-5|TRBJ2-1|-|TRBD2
TGTGCCAGCAGTTCCACCCTGACTAGCGGGAGCGATGAGCAGTTCTTC
CASSSTLTSGSDEQFF
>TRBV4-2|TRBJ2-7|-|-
TGTGCCAGCAGCGTAACTTCGGGAGAGCAGTACTTC
CASSVTSGEQYF
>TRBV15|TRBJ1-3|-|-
TGTGCCACCAGCAGAGCGGGAGCTGGAAACACCATATATTTT
CATSRAGAGNTIYF
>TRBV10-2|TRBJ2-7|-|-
TGCGCCAGCTCGGGCGGGCCTTCCTACGAGCAGTACTTC
CASSGGPSYEQYF
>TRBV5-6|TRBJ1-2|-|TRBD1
TGTGCCAGCAGCTTGGTTGGGACAGGGGACGTCTATGGCTACACCTTC
CASSLVGTGDVYGYTF
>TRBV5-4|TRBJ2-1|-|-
TGTGCCAGCAGCTTGGATGTGACAGGAGACAATGAGCAGTTCTTC
CASSLDVTGDNEQFF
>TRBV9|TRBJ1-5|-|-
TGTGCCAGCAGCCGGACAGTTAGCAATCAGCCCCAGCATTTT
CASSRTVSNQPQHF
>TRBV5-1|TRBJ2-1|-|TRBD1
TGCGCCAGCAGCTTGTACGGGACAGGTTACAATGAGCAGTTCTTC
CASSLYGTGYNEQFF
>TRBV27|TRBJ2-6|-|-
TGTGCCAGCGCCCCGGAGTCTGGGGCCAACGTCCTGACTTTC
CASAPESGANVLTF
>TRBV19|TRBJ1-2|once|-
TGTGCCAGTAGTCCAGGGACACCCGTCGACTATGGCTACACCTTC
CASSPGTPVDYGYTF
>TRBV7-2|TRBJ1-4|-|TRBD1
TGTGCCAGCAGCACCCGATGGAGGGGGCGGTTTAATGAAAAACTGTTTTTT
CASSTRWRGRFNEKLFF
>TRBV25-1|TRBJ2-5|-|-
TGTGCCAGCAGCCTCCTGACAGGACAAGAGACCCAGTACTTC
CASSLLTGQETQYF
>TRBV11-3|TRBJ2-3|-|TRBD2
TGTGCCAGCAGCCTCGGGACTATGCAAAAAACAGACACGCAGTATTTT
CASSLGTMQKTDTQYF
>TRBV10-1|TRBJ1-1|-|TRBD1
TGCGCCAGCAGTGACCGTCCAGGGGGCTTGACTGAAGCTTTCTTT
CASSDRPGGLTEAFF
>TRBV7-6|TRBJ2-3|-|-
TGTGCCAGCAGCTTAGGAGGTTCAGATACGCAGTATTTT
CASSLGGSDTQYF
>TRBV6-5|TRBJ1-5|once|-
TGTGCCAGCAGGCAAGGGGCCCATAGCAATCAGCCCCAGCATTTT
CASRQGAHSNQPQHF
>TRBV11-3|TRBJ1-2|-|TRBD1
TGTGCCAGCAGCTTGGGCCAGACAGGGATCTATGGCTACACCTTC
CASSLGQTGIYGYTF
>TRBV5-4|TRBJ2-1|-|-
TGTGCCAGCAGCGATGGGGGGATAGCGGCAGTTTACAATGAGCAGTTCTTC
CASSDGGIAAVYNEQFF
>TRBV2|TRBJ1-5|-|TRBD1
TGTGCCAGCAGTGGGACAGGGAACCAGCCCCAGCATTTT
CASSGTGNQPQHF
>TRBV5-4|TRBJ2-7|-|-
TGTGCCAGCAGCTCGAGCCTAGCGTCCTCCTACGAGCAGTACTTC
CASSSSLASSYEQYF